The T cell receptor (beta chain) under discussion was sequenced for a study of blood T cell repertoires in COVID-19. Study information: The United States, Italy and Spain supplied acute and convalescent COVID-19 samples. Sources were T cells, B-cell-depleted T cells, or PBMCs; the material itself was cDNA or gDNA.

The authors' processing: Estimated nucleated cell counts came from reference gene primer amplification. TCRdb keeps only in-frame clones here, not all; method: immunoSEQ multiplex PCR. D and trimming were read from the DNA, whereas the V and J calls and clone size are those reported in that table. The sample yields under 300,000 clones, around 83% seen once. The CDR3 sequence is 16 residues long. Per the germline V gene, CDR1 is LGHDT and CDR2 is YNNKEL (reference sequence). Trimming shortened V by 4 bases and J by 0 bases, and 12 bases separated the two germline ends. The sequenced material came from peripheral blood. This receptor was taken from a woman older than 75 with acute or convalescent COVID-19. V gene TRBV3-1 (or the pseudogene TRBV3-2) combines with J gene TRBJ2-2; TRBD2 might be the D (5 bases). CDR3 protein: CASSPEALTNTGELFF. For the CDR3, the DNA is TGTGCCAGCAGCCCGGAGGCCCTTACGAACACCGGGGAGCTGTTTTTT.